The table lists the clone carrying this TCR beta chain with a few counts. Its antigen is not identified. Diagnoses were established using clinical symptoms, serum thyroxine and TRAb, thyroid ultrasound and orbital computed tomography. The data were taken from a study of T cells in Graves' hyperthyroidism and ophthalmopathy. Whole-study context: At initial diagnosis, before any treatment had begun, peripheral blood was obtained. Whole-study results and caveats: Ophthalmopathy was separated from stable hyperthyroidism by a 13 V-J model. The majority of expanded thyroid clonotypes above 0.001 also appeared in blood.

TCR beta CDR3 regions were amplified from RNA transcripts. Researchers ran a first-round RT-PCR on the TCR CDR3 using the HTBI primer set. TCRdb redid the calling of the multiplex PCR reads with MiXCR, one entry per CDR3 protein. Found here are 550,000 to 700,000 distinct CDR3 sequences, about 15% of them singletons; the top ten hold roughly 4.3%. The germline V and J ends were trimmed by 5 bases and 5 bases, with 18 bases remaining between them. CDR1 SEHNR and CDR2 FQNEAQ come from the germline V gene (reference sequence). CDR3 length: 15 residues. The chain uses TRBV7-9 and TRBJ2-5; TRBD1 or TRBD2 may be the D gene (6 bases each). The TCR sequence derives from a woman in her thirties or forties with Graves' ophthalmopathy. Specimen: blood. CDR3 in DNA: TGTGCCAGCAGCGTTATAAGGGGGGCTGGGGAGACCCAGTACTTC. This translates into CASSVIRGAGETQYF.